One TCR beta chain is described in this entry. In the source study's methods: Reference gene primer amplification gave estimated nucleated cell counts. Sequencing used immunoSEQ multiplex PCR; TCRdb keeps in-frame clones, though not all of them. The DNA was the basis for D and trimming; V, J and clone size are from that table. The sample holds roughly 200,000 clones, 75% to 90% seen once. This sample is drawn from a study of blood T cell repertoires in COVID-19. Looking at the study overall: From T cells, B-cell-depleted T cells, or PBMCs came the material, which was cDNA or gDNA.

Germline CDR1 is SGHAT and CDR2 is FQNNGV. The CDR3 is 15 amino acids. V was clipped by 5 bases and J by 6 bases; unmatched bases: 6. The rearrangement joins TRBV11-2 to TRBJ2-3; 12 nucleotides align to TRBD2. Specimen: peripheral blood. The sequence derives from a human donor with active or convalescent COVID-19. The donor label of this sample is uncertain. The CDR3 sequence: CASSAGLAGQDTQYF. CDR3 DNA sequence: TGTGCCAGCAGCGCTGGACTAGCGGGACAGGATACGCAGTATTTT.